Below are 21 T cell receptor beta chains sequenced from a single sample in a study of blood T cell repertoires in COVID-19. The data were produced by immunoSEQ multiplex PCR, yet TCRdb's version contains in-frame clones alone and is incomplete. This sample has some 100,000 clones; roughly 92% occur once, and the top ten carry more than 5.5%. The sequenced sample was peripheral blood. The source is a man between 65 and 85 years old with acute or convalescent COVID-19.

The chain recombines TRBV30 with TRBJ2-2, with D perhaps TRBD2 (6 bases). The germline V and J ends were trimmed by 4 bases and 4 bases, with 28 bases remaining between them. Germline CDR1 reads GTSNPN; CDR2 reads SVGIG (reference sequence). CDR3 length equals 19 residues. In DNA form, the CDR3 reads TGTGCCTGGATGGGGGGAGGCTTGGATCACGGGATATCCACCGGGGAGCTGTTTTTT. Amino acids: CAWMGGGLDHGISTGELFF.

This rearrangement joins TRBV21-1 to TRBJ2-2; TRBD1 is the table's D call and was not checked against the DNA. TRBV21-1 is tagged as a pseudogene. The CDR3 contains 15 residues. In DNA form, the CDR3 reads TGTGCCACCACGACAGGGGTCTTGAACACCGGGGAGCTGTTTTTT. Its protein is CATTTGVLNTGELFF.

This sequence joins TRBV6-6 and TRBJ1-1; D remains unclear. Looked up from germline, CDR1 is MNHNY and CDR2 is SVGAGI (reference sequence). Trimming stripped 4 bases from V and 8 bases from J, with 14 bases between. The CDR3 loop spans 13 amino acids. The CDR3 sequence is CASSSSSPREAFF. The CDR3 coding sequence is TGTGCCAGCAGTTCTTCCAGCCCGAGGGAAGCTTTCTTT.

This rearrangement joins TRBV9 to TRBJ1-1; 9 nucleotides align to TRBD1. Germline trimming cut 4 bases from V and 7 bases from J; bases unmatched to any gene: 11. The CDR3 has 15 residues. Looked up from germline, CDR1 is SGDLS and CDR2 is YYNGEE. The CDR3 protein is CASSFRQGGLSEAFF. The CDR3 nucleotides read TGTGCCAGCAGCTTCCGACAGGGGGGTTTAAGTGAAGCTTTCTTT.

The genes are TRBV12-3 or TRBV12-4 and TRBJ1-2, with D possibly being TRBD1 (5 bases). The CDR3 loop spans 13 amino acids. V lost 2 bases, J lost 4 bases, and 8 bases lay in between. The DNA for the CDR3 is TGTGCCAGCAGTTTAAGTGGGGCCTATGGCTACACCTTC. Translated: CASSLSGAYGYTF.

The chain couples TRBV15 to TRBJ1-5; the D gene is possibly TRBD1 (5 bases). The ends were cut back, 6 bases at V and 2 bases at J, with 11 bases in the middle. Germline loops: CDR1 LNHNV, CDR2 YYDKDF (reference sequence). The CDR3 is made up of 14 amino acids. Written as DNA, the CDR3 is TGTGCCACCAGACAACAGGCTGGCAATCAGCCCCAGCATTTT. Protein sequence: CATRQQAGNQPQHF. Looking up the rest from reference TRBV15 and TRBJ1-5 gives the full variable domain: DAMVIQNPRYQVTQFGKPVTLSCSQTLNHNVMYWYQQKSSQAPKLLFHYYDKDFNNEADTPDNFQSRRPNTSFCFLDIRSPGLGDTAMYLCATRQQAGNQPQHFGDGTRLSIL.

The rearrangement joins TRBV11-1 to TRBJ1-2, with D hard to call. The germline V gene encodes CDR1 SGHAT and CDR2 FQDESV (reference sequence). Between the trimmed V and J ends, which lost 2 bases and 3 bases, there was a span of 7 bases. The CDR3 runs 13 residues. The CDR3 DNA is TGTGCCAGCAGCTTAACCGCAGACTATGGCTACACCTTC. This sequence encodes CASSLTADYGYTF.

The J gene is TRBJ1-3, the V gene TRBV4-1; possibly TRBD1 for D (5 bases). CDR1 and CDR2 from the germline V gene are MGHRA and YSYEKL. V was pared by 4 bases and J by 0 bases, with 7 bases between. The CDR3 consists of 14 residues. CDR3 in amino acids: CASSPGGSGNTIYF. For the CDR3, the DNA is TGCGCCAGCAGCCCCGGGGGCTCTGGAAACACCATATATTTT.

This chain connects TRBV2 to TRBJ2-7; maybe TRBD2 (6 bases). V dropped 8 bases and J dropped 2 bases, with 10 bases sitting between them. The germline gives CDR1 SNHLY, CDR2 FYNNEI. The CDR3 extends over 12 amino acids. The CDR3 DNA reads as TGTGCCAGCGCCCAGCGGGCCTACGAGCAGTACTTC. This gives the protein CASAQRAYEQYF.

This clone has a single count. The chain uses TRBV21-1 and TRBJ2-7; the D call in the table, TRBD2, was not verified against the DNA. TRBV21-1 is a pseudogene locus. This CDR3 is built from 17 residues. The CDR3 coding sequence is TGTGCCAGCAGCAAAACCACTAGCGGGAGGGCCAGTACCGAGCAGTACTTC. It translates to CASSKTTSGRASTEQYF.

The chain combines TRBV29-1 with TRBJ1-2; D not resolved. Germline CDR1 and CDR2: SQVTM and ANQGSEA. V lost 1 base, J lost 4 bases, and 4 bases lay in between. The CDR3 consists of 11 residues. CDR3 sequence (DNA): TGCAGCGTTGAAGGGCCCTATGGCTACACCTTC. This sequence encodes CSVEGPYGYTF.

The DNA of the CDR3 is TGTGCCAGCAGCTTAGCTCAATCCCGCGGGGCCCTCCACTTT. Translated: CASSLAQSRGALHF. The rearrangement joins TRBV7-9 to TRBJ1-6; no reliable D call. Trimming removed 0 bases at V and 14 bases at J, with 14 bases between. The length of the CDR3 is 14 residues. Germline V lookup: CDR1 SEHNR, CDR2 FQNEAQ (reference sequence).

This clone was observed a single time. The genes are TRBV11-3 and TRBJ2-7; a weak D match, TRBD1 (6 bases). CDR1 SGHNT and CDR2 YENEEA come from the germline V gene. V lost 5 bases and J 3 bases, leaving 14 bases between the germline ends. This CDR3 comprises 14 residues. CDR3: CASSPHRDGYEQYF. DNA of the CDR3: TGTGCCAGCAGCCCCCACAGGGATGGCTACGAGCAGTACTTC.

The chain couples TRBV7-9 to TRBJ2-3; 7 bases map to TRBD1. Unmatched junction bases numbered 3, after V lost 1 base and J lost 5 bases. CDR3 length equals 14 residues. The germline V gene has CDR1 SEHNR and CDR2 FQNEAQ (reference sequence). The CDR3 DNA reads TGTGCCAGCAGCTTAGGGGCAGGGGGAGATACGCAGTATTTT. It yields the protein CASSLGAGGDTQYF.

The gene calls are TRBV5-1 and TRBJ1-2; TRBD1 matches at 8 bases. CDR1 and CDR2 from the germline V gene are SGHRS and YFSETQ. V was pared by 4 bases and J by 4 bases, with 9 bases of the junction left unmatched. The CDR3 consists of 15 residues. In DNA, the CDR3 is TGCGCCAGCAGCGTCAGCGCAGGGGGCGCCTATGGCTACACCTTC. Residues: CASSVSAGGAYGYTF.

The J gene is TRBJ2-1, the V gene TRBV6-6, with 9 bases identical to TRBD1. With V trimmed by 2 bases and J by 9 bases, 8 bases remained unmatched. From germline, CDR1 is MNHNY and CDR2 SVGAGI (reference sequence). CDR3 length equals 15 residues. CDR3 sequence (DNA): TGTGCCAGCAGTTACCAGGACAGGGGATCAGGTGAGCAGTTCTTC. As protein: CASSYQDRGSGEQFF.

This clone came up once. The gene calls are TRBV12-3 or TRBV12-4 and TRBJ1-1; a weak D match, TRBD1 (6 bases). Trimming left V 5 bases short and J 5 bases short, with 12 bases between. This CDR3 is 13 amino acids long. CDR3 sequence reads: CASSPNRDTEAFF. CDR3 coding DNA: TGTGCCAGCAGTCCGAACAGGGATACTGAAGCTTTCTTT.

The chain is built from TRBV10-1 and TRBJ2-3, with 8 bases lining up with TRBD1. After removal of 2 bases from V and 2 bases from J, the junction contained 3 bases not matched to a gene. The CDR3 covers 15 residues. The germline V gene has CDR1 WNHNN and CDR2 SYGVQD (reference sequence). CDR3 region: CASSERTGITDTQYF. The CDR3 coding sequence is TGCGCCAGCAGTGAGCGGACAGGGATCACAGATACGCAGTATTTT.

The chain combines TRBV13 with TRBJ2-3, with TRBD1 as a possible D gene (6 bases). The CDR3 extends over 14 amino acids. Germline values: CDR1 PRHDT, CDR2 FYEKMQ (reference sequence). The V gene lost 0 bases and the J gene lost 6 bases, with 10 bases spanning the gap. The chain's CDR3 is CASSLGGQPDTQYF. CDR3 DNA sequence: TGTGCCAGCAGCTTAGGAGGACAGCCCGATACGCAGTATTTT.

This rearrangement joins TRBV6-6 to TRBJ2-5; maybe TRBD2 (5 bases). Deletions cut 5 bases from V and 9 bases from J, with 13 bases between. In germline, CDR1 is MNHNY, CDR2 SVGAGI (reference sequence). This CDR3 has 12 amino acids. The CDR3 DNA is TGTGCCAGCAGTCGACTGGCGGAGGCCCAGTACTTC. Translation gives CASSRLAEAQYF.

The J gene is TRBJ2-3, the V gene TRBV11-3; TRBD1 matches 9 bases. Germline V gene data show CDR1 as SGHNT and CDR2 as YENEEA. Germline trimming cut 5 bases from V and 2 bases from J; bases unmatched to any gene: 8. There are 16 residues in the CDR3. CDR3 nucleotide sequence: TGTGCCAGCAGCCCTCCGGGACAGGGCTTCACAGATACGCAGTATTTT. It encodes CASSPPGQGFTDTQYF.